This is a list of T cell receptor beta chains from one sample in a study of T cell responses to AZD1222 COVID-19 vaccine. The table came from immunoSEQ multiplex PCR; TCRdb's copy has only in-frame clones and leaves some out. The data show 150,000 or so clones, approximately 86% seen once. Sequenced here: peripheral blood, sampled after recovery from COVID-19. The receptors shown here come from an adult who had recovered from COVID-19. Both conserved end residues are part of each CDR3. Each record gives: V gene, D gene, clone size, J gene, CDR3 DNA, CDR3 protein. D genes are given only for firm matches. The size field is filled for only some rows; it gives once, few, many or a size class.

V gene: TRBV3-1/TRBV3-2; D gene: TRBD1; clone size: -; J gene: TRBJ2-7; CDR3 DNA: TGTGCCAGCAGGGAGACAGGGTCTGAGTTCTACGAGCAGTACTTC; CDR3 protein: CASRETGSEFYEQYF
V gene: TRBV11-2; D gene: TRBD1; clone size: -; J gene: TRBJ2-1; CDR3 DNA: TGTGCCAGCAGCCTCCGGGACAGGGGGCGCGGGGAGCAGTTCTTC; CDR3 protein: CASSLRDRGRGEQFF
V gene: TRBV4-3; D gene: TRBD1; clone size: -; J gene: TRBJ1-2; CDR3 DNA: TGCGCCAGCAGCCAAGAGACAGGGGTCTATGGCTACACCTTC; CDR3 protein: CASSQETGVYGYTF
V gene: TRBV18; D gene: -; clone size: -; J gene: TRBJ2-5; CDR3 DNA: TGTGCCAGCTCACCACCTCAAAGGCGAGAGACCCAGTACTTC; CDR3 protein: CASSPPQRRETQYF
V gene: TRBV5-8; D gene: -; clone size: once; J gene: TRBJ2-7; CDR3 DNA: TGTGCCAGCAGCTCAAAATTCTGGGGAAGCTCCTACGAGCAGTACTTC; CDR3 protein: CASSSKFWGSSYEQYF
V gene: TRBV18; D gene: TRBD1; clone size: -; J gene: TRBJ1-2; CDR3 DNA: TGTGCCAGCTCACCTACGGAGCGCCAGGGGGCTTTAGGCTACACCTTC; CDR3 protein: CASSPTERQGALGYTF
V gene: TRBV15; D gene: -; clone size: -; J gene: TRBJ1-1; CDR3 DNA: TGTGCCACCAGCAGAGACCAAGCCAGGGAGAACATGAACACTGAAGCTTTCTTT; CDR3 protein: CATSRDQARENMNTEAFF
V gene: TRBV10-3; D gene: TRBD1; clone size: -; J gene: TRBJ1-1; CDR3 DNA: TGTGCCATCAGTGTGGGGGGGACAGAGAACACTGAAGCTTTCTTT; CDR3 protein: CAISVGGTENTEAFF
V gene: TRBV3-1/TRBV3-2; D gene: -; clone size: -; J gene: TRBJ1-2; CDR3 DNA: TGTGCCAGCAGGGACTTAGGGTACGGCTACACCTTC; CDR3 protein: CASRDLGYGYTF
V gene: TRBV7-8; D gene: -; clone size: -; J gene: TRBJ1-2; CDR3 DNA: TGTGCCAGCAGCTCCTACACAGCTGGCGCAGGAGGCTACACCTTC; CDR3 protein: CASSSYTAGAGGYTF
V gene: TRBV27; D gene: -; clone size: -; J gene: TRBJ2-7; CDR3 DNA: TGTGCCAGCAGTCCTCAAGAGGCGGGGTCCTACGAGCAGTACTTC; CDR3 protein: CASSPQEAGSYEQYF
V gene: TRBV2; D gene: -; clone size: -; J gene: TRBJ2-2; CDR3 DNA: TGTGCCAGCAACAGAGGGCCCGGGGAGCTGTTTTTT; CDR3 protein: CASNRGPGELFF
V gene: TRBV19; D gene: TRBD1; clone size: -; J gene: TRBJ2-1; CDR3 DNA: TGTGCCAGTAGACGACAGGGCGGGTACTCCTACAATGAGCAGTTCTTC; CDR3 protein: CASRRQGGYSYNEQFF
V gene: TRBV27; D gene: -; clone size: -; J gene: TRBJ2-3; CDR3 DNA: TGTGCCAGCAGTTCCCCAACAGGATTTAGCACAGATACGCAGTATTTT; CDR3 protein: CASSSPTGFSTDTQYF
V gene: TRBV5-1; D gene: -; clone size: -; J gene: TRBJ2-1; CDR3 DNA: TGCGCCAGCAGCTTAACCTCCTACAATGAGCAGTTCTTC; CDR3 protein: CASSLTSYNEQFF
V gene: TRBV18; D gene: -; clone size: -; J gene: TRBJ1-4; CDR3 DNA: TGTGCCAGCTCACGGGACATAAACGAAAAACTGTTTTTT; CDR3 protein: CASSRDINEKLFF
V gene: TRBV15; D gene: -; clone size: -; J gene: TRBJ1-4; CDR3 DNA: TGTGCCACCAGCAGGGGGACTAATGAAAAACTGTTTTTT; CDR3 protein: CATSRGTNEKLFF
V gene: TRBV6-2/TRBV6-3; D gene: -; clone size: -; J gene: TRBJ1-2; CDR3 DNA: TGTGCCAGCAGTTATATGACAGGCAGAGGCTATGGCTACACCTTC; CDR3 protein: CASSYMTGRGYGYTF
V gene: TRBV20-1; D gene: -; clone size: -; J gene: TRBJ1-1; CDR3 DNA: TGCAGTGCTAGTGGGGACTTAAACACTGAAGCTTTCTTT; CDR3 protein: CSASGDLNTEAFF
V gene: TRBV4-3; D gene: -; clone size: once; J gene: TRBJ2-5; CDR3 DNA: TGCGCCAGCAGCCATCTTACGTGGACTCAAGAGACCCAGTACTTC; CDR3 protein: CASSHLTWTQETQYF
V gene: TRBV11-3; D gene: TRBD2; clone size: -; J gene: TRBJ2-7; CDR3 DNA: TGTGCCAGCAGCTTGGGACTAGCGGGAGGCTACGAGCAGTACTTC; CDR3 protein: CASSLGLAGGYEQYF
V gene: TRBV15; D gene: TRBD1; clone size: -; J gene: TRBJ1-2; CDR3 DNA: TGTGCCACCAGCAGAGGAGACAGGGTAGAGTATGGCTACACCTTC; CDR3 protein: CATSRGDRVEYGYTF
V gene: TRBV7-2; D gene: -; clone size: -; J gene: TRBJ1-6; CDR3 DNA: TGTGCCAGCAGCTTAATTGTTCGGTCACCCCTCCACTTT; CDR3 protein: CASSLIVRSPLHF
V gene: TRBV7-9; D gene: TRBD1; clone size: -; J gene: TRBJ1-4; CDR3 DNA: TGTGCCAGCAGCTTGGGGGGACAGGCAAATGAAAAACTGTTTTTT; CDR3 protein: CASSLGGQANEKLFF
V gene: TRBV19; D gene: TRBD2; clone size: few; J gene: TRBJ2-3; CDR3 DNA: TGTGCCAGTAGTATAAGCGGGGCGGGGGCAGATACGCAGTATTTT; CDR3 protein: CASSISGAGADTQYF
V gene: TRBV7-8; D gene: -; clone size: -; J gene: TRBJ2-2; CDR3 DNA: TGTGCCAGCAGCCGGGAATACACCGGGGAGCTGTTTTTT; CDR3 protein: CASSREYTGELFF
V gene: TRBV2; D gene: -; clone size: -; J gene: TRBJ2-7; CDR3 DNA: TGTGCCAGCAGTGAATTCGGGTACGAGCAGTACTTC; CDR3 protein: CASSEFGYEQYF
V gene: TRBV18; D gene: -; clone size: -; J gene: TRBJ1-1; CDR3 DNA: TGTGCCAGCTCACCACCTACAGCGGGGAACACTGAAGCTTTCTTT; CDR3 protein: CASSPPTAGNTEAFF
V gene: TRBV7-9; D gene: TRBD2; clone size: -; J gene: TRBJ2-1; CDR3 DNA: TGTGCCAGCAGCCCGAATGGGGGACTAGCGCTCAATGAGCAGTTCTTC; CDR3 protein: CASSPNGGLALNEQFF
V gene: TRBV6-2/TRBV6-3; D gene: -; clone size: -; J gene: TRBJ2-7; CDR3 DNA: TGTGCCAGCAGCAACCCGGGACTGGCCAACTACGAGCAGTACTTC; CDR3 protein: CASSNPGLANYEQYF
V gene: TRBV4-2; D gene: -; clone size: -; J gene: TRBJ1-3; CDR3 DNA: TGTGCCAGCAGCCAAGAGGAGAGAAGAAACACCATATATTTT; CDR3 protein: CASSQEERRNTIYF
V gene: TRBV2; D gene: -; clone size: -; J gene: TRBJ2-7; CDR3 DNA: TGTGCCAGCAGTAGGCTGGGGGAGCAGTACTTC; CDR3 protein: CASSRLGEQYF
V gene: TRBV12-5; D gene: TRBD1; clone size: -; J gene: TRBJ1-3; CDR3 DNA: TGTGCTAGTGGTCTCCCCTGGGACAGGGGGCTAGGAAACACCATATATTTT; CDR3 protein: CASGLPWDRGLGNTIYF
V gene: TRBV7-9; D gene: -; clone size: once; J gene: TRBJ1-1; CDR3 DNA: TGTGCCAGCAGCCGGACAGATTATAACACTGAAGCTTTCTTT; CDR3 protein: CASSRTDYNTEAFF
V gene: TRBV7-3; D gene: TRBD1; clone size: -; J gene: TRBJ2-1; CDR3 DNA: TGTGCCAGCAGCATCTCGGGACAGGGGTACAATGAGCAGTTCTTC; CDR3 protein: CASSISGQGYNEQFF
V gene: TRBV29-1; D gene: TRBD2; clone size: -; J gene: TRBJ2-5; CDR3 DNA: TGCAGCGTTCTGGGGTGGCAGGGGAGTAGCGGGACCCAAGAGACCCAGTACTTC; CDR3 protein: CSVLGWQGSSGTQETQYF
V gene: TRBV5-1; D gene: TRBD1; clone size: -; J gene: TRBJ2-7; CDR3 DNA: TGCGCCAGCAGCCGGGGACAGGGGTCGAACGAGCAGTACTTC; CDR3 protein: CASSRGQGSNEQYF
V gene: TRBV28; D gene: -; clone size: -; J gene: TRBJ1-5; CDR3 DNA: TGTGCCAGCAGTCCATCGGCAGGTCCCCTAAATCAGCCCCAGCATTTT; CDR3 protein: CASSPSAGPLNQPQHF
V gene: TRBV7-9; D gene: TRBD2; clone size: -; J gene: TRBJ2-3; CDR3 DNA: TGTGCCAGCAGCCGCCGGGGGGGAAGAACTAGCACAGATACGCAGTATTTT; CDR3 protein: CASSRRGGRTSTDTQYF
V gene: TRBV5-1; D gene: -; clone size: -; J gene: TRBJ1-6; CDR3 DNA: TGCGCCAGCAGCTTGGACCAGGGAGGTAATTCACCCCTCCACTTT; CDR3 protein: CASSLDQGGNSPLHF
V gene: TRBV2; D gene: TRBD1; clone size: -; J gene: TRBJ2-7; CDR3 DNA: TGTGCCAGCAGTTGGACAGGGTACTCCTACGAGCAGTACTTC; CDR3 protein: CASSWTGYSYEQYF
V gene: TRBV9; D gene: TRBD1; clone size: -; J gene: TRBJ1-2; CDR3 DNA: TGTGCCAGCAGCGAGGACAGGGGCTATGGCTACACCTTC; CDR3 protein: CASSEDRGYGYTF
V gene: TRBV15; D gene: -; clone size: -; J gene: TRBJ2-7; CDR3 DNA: TGTGCCACCAGCAGAGATGGTCCCGGCGACGAGCAGTACTTC; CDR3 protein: CATSRDGPGDEQYF
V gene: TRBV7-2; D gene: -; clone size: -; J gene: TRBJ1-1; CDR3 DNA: TGTGCCAGCAGCCCCTCCTGGGCGAACACTGAAGCTTTCTTT; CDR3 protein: CASSPSWANTEAFF
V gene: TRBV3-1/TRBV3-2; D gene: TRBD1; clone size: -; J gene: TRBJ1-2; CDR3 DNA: TGTGCCAGCAGCCAAAACAGGGGGCAGGGTGGCTACACCTTC; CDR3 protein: CASSQNRGQGGYTF
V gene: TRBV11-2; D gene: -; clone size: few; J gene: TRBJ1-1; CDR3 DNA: TGTGCCAGCAGCGAAGGGAGCACTGAAGCTTTCTTT; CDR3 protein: CASSEGSTEAFF
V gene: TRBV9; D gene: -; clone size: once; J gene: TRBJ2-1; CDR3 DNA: TGTGCCAGCAGCCCGAGGGGGGGAGAGCAGTTCTTC; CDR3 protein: CASSPRGGEQFF
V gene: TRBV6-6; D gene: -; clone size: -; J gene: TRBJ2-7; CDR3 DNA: TGTGCCAGCAGTAAAAGGGGAGCAGAGTACGAGCAGTACTTC; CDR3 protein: CASSKRGAEYEQYF
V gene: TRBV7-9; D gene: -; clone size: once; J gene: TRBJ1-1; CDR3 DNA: TGTGCCAGCCTGCCCCCAGGGCCCAACACTGAAGCTTTCTTT; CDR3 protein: CASLPPGPNTEAFF
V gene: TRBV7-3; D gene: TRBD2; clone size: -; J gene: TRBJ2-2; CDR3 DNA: TGTGCCAGCAGCATCGGGAGGGCCACCGGGGAGCTGTTTTTT; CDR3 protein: CASSIGRATGELFF
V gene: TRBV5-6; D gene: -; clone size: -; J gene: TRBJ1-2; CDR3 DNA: TGTGCCAGCAGCTGGGGAGGCGGGGACGGCTACACCTTC; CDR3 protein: CASSWGGGDGYTF
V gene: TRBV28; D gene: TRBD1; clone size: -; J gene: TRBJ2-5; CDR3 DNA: TGTGCCAGCAGCTCCCCTGACAGGGGGGGCGAGACCCAGTACTTC; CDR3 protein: CASSSPDRGGETQYF
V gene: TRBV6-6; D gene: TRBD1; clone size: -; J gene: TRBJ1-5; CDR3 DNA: TGTGCCAGCAGTCCCTCCCAAGGGGGCGGCAATCAGCCCCAGCATTTT; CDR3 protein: CASSPSQGGGNQPQHF
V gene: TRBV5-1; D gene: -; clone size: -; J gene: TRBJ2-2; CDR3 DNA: TGCGCCAGCGGGGGTAGCGTTAACGGGGAGCTGTTTTTT; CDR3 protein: CASGGSVNGELFF
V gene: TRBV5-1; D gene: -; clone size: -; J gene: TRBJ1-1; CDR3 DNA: TGCGCCAGCAGCCCGCGGACGGGGAACACTGAAGCTTTCTTT; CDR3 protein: CASSPRTGNTEAFF
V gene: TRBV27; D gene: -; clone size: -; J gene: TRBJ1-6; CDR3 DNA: TGTGCCAGCTCGGGTCTAACCCCCAATTCACCCCTCCACTTT; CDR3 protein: CASSGLTPNSPLHF